The 32 T cell receptor beta chains below all came from one sample that was sequenced in a study of CD8+CD57+ T cells in acquired aplastic anemia. Genomic DNA, the template, was used for profiling of the TCR beta VDJ and CDR3. TCRdb itself ran the reads through MiXCR, one entry per CDR3 protein. The sample holds 200,000 to 250,000 distinct CDR3 sequences, approximately 35% seen once. The sample taken for sequencing was sorted CD4+, CD8+, or CD8+CD57+ T cells (not recorded which) from PBMCs. The receptors derive from a human donor in good health, serving as a control.

The CDR3, as DNA: TGCGCCAGCAGTGCTCGGAGGGGCCCAAACTATGGCTACACCTTC. This encodes CASSARRGPNYGYTF. The rearrangement uses TRBV10-2 and TRBJ1-2; weak D call: TRBD1 (5 bases). The CDR3 covers 15 residues. Germline V gene data show CDR1 as WSHSY and CDR2 as SAAADI. The germline V and J ends were trimmed by 4 bases and 2 bases, with 14 bases remaining between them.

This clonotype was counted ten times or more. CDR3: CASSFFGGGGYTF. The CDR3 DNA is TGTGCCAGCAGCTTCTTTGGGGGCGGTGGCTACACCTTC. The rearrangement joins TRBV7-2 to TRBJ1-2; D possibly corresponds to TRBD1 (6 bases). This CDR3 spans 13 amino acids. The germline gives CDR1 SGHTA, CDR2 FQGNSA. Trimming took off 3 bases at V and 7 bases at J, with 12 bases between the two ends.

This clonotype appeared a few times. This rearrangement joins TRBV5-1 to TRBJ2-3; 9 bases match TRBD1. V lost 0 bases, J lost 6 bases, and 5 bases stayed unmatched. CDR1 and CDR2 from the germline V gene are SGHRS and YFSETQ. There are 15 residues in the CDR3. The CDR3 DNA reads TGCGCCAGCAGCTTGGGGGACAGGGCCCGCGATACGCAGTATTTT. Its translation: CASSLGDRARDTQYF.

In this sample, this clonotype turned up many times. The gene calls are TRBV6-6 and TRBJ1-3; D might be TRBD1 (5 bases). V lost 5 bases and J 0 bases, leaving 11 bases between the germline ends. Germline loops: CDR1 MNHNY, CDR2 SVGAGI (reference sequence). The CDR3 contains 15 residues. The CDR3 DNA is TGTGCCAGCAGTAACCAGGGCTACTCTGGAAACACCATATATTTT. It encodes CASSNQGYSGNTIYF.

The rearrangement joins TRBV25-1 to TRBJ2-3, with 7 bases that match TRBD2. Unmatched junction bases numbered 10, after V lost 1 base and J lost 3 bases. Germline values: CDR1 MGHDK, CDR2 SYGVNS. CDR3 length: 17 amino acids. CDR3 protein: CASSEFDQREGTDTQYF. In DNA form, the CDR3 reads TGTGCCAGCAGTGAATTCGACCAGCGGGAAGGGACAGATACGCAGTATTTT.

This clonotype has a handful of counts. V gene TRBV20-1 combines with J gene TRBJ2-6; weak D call: TRBD2 (6 bases). Looked up from germline, CDR1 is DFQATT and CDR2 is SNEGSKA (reference sequence). The CDR3 has 17 residues. V lost 5 bases and J lost 0, with 17 bases in between. This chain's CDR3 is CSAAAGQGSSGANVLTF. Here the CDR3 DNA reads TGCAGTGCTGCCGCGGGGCAGGGAAGCTCTGGGGCCAACGTCCTGACTTTC.

For this clonotype: A clone one base away is much larger, so this may be a read error. The chain combines TRBV12-3 or TRBV12-4 with TRBJ1-2, with 11 nucleotides matching TRBD1. This CDR3 comprises 15 residues. The DNA for the CDR3 is TGTGTCAGCAGCCGTGGACAGGGGGCATTGTATGGCTACACCTTC. Translated, it gives CVSSRGQGALYGYTF.

In its sample, this clonotype was seen many times. V and J are TRBV19 and TRBJ2-5; 7 bases are shared with TRBD1. The trim removed 4 bases at V and 5 bases at J, leaving 10 bases unmatched. Germline CDR1 is LNHDA and CDR2 is SQIVND (reference sequence). This CDR3 region has 15 residues. CDR3 DNA: TGTGCCAGTAGTACAGACAGGGTTAGGTTGGAGACCCAGTACTTC. Protein: CASSTDRVRLETQYF.

This clonotype was picked up a small number of times. The chain couples TRBV3-1 to TRBJ1-5, with D unresolved. V lost 4 bases and J lost 7, with 14 bases in between. The CDR3 covers 14 residues. From germline, CDR1 is LGHDT and CDR2 YNNKEL (reference sequence). The CDR3 region has the DNA TGTGCCAGCAGCCCTATGATTGGCGGGCAGCCCCAGCATTTT. Translation: CASSPMIGGQPQHF.

The chain recombines TRBV18 with TRBJ1-1; D is possibly TRBD1 (5 bases). The germline V gene has CDR1 KGHSH and CDR2 LQKENI. V lost 6 bases, J lost 10 bases, and 18 bases lay in between. There are 13 residues in the CDR3. CDR3 DNA sequence: TGTGCCAGCTCGCCAGGGCTCCTCGAAGGAGCTTTCTTT. This translates into CASSPGLLEGAFF.

This clonotype came up a few times. V gene TRBV7-9 combines with J gene TRBJ1-6; TRBD1 matches 7 bases. Unmatched junction bases numbered 7, after V lost 2 bases and J lost 9 bases. CDR1 is SEHNR, CDR2 FQNEAQ, per germline (reference sequence). This CDR3 region has 15 residues. The CDR3 DNA sequence: TGTGCCAGCAGCTTAATGGGGCAGGGGGTTTCACCCCTCCACTTT. The encoded protein is CASSLMGQGVSPLHF.

Comment on this clonotype: One end of the junction fails to match germline, which may point to a read error. This rearrangement joins TRBV20-1 to TRBJ2-1, with D hard to call. This CDR3 contains 15 residues. Germline-derived CDR1 and CDR2 are DFQATT and SNEGSKA (reference sequence). CDR3 coding DNA: TGCAGTGGCCAAAAGCGTGTAGAGAACTACAATGGGCAGTTCTTC. Its translation is CSGQKRVENYNGQFF.

This chain uses TRBV19 with TRBJ1-3, with TRBD1 matching over 8 bases. V shed 3 bases, J shed 0 bases, and the junction held 4 bases outside the gene matches. From germline, CDR1 is LNHDA and CDR2 SQIVND (reference sequence). The CDR3 is 16 residues long. Here the CDR3 reads CASSIDRGSSGNTIYF. The CDR3 coding sequence is TGTGCCAGTAGTATTGACAGGGGAAGCTCTGGAAACACCATATATTTT. Together with reference TRBV19 and TRBJ1-3, the CDR3 gives the full variable domain: DGGITQSPKYLFRKEGQNVTLSCEQNLNHDAMYWYRQDPGQGLRLIYYSQIVNDFQKGDIAEGYSVSREKKESFPLTVTSAQKNPTAFYLCASSIDRGSSGNTIYFGEGSWLTVV.

This clonotype was observed at least ten times. The chain is built from TRBV20-1 and TRBJ2-3; D call uncertain. The germline V and J ends were trimmed by 5 bases and 5 bases, with 17 bases remaining between them. Germline CDR1 reads DFQATT; CDR2 reads SNEGSKA (reference sequence). The CDR3 runs to 14 residues. The CDR3 DNA follows: TGCAGTGCTCTGTCTCCCGGAGCTGAAGATACGCAGTATTTT. It translates to CSALSPGAEDTQYF.

The CDR3 DNA reads as TGCAGCGTTCGGGGACAGGGGATCTACGAGCAGTACTTC. The encoded protein is CSVRGQGIYEQYF. This chain connects TRBV29-1 to TRBJ2-7, with 10 bases fitting TRBD1. The ends lost 5 bases at V and 3 bases at J; junction bases unmatched: 4. CDR1 is SQVTM, CDR2 ANQGSEA, per germline. The CDR3 is 13 residues long.

The chain carries TRBV2 and TRBJ2-2; 10 bases align to TRBD2. CDR3 length: 14 amino acids. The germline CDR1 and CDR2 sequences are SNHLY and FYNNEI. The J segment lost 4 bases and the V segment lost 9 bases, leaving 5 bases of the junction unmatched. CDR3 nucleotide sequence: TGTGCCAGAAACCTAGCGGGGGCCACCGGGGAGCTGTTTTTT. This codes for CARNLAGATGELFF. The complete variable domain, with remaining parts taken from reference TRBV2 and TRBJ2-2, reads EPEVTQTPSHQVTQMGQEVILRCVPISNHLYFYWYRQILGQKVEFLVSFYNNEISEKSEIFDDQFSVERPDGSNFTLKIRSTKLEDSAMYFCARNLAGATGELFFGEGSRLTVL.

This chain uses TRBV5-1 with TRBJ2-5; 10 bases are a match to TRBD1. This CDR3 comprises 14 residues. Trimming removed 7 bases from V and 2 bases from J; junction bases left unmatched: 5. CDR1 is SGHRS, CDR2 YFSETQ, per germline. CDR3 coding DNA: TGCGCCAGCTGCAAGGACAGGGGGCAAGAGACCCAGTACTTC. This sequence encodes CASCKDRGQETQYF.

As regards this clonotype: A much larger clone lies a single base off, so this may be a read error. The chain joins TRBV20-1 to TRBJ2-2; a possible D gene is TRBD1 (5 bases). The CDR3 extends over 13 amino acids. The V gene's germline CDR1 is DFQATT and CDR2 SNEGSKA (reference sequence). CDR3 amino acids: CNAGVDSTGELFF. DNA for the CDR3: TGCAATGCTGGGGTAGACAGCACCGGGGAGCTGTTTTTT.

V usage is TRBV7-2 and J usage is TRBJ1-5; D uncertain. Trimming removed 2 bases from V and 0 bases from J, with 8 bases in between. CDR3 size: 15 residues. CDR1 and CDR2 from the germline V gene are SGHTA and FQGNSA. The CDR3 loop is CASSLMGYSNQPQHF. CDR3 nucleotide sequence: TGTGCCAGCAGCTTAATGGGGTATAGCAATCAGCCCCAGCATTTT. The variable domain in full, completed from reference TRBV7-2 and TRBJ1-5, reads GAGVSQSPSNKVTEKGKDVELRCDPISGHTALYWYRQSLGQGLEFLIYFQGNSAPDKSGLPSDRFSAERTGGSVSTLTIQRTQQEDSAVYLCASSLMGYSNQPQHFGDGTRLSIL.

This clonotype was counted many times. This chain joins TRBV19 and TRBJ1-1; a weak D match, TRBD1 (5 bases). Trimming took off 2 bases at V and 5 bases at J, with 18 bases between the two ends. CDR3 length: 16 residues. Germline assignment: CDR1 LNHDA and CDR2 SQIVND (reference sequence). CDR3 coding DNA: TGTGCCAGTAGTATAAGCAGGGTGGGCTCAGGGACTGAAGCTTTCTTT. This encodes CASSISRVGSGTEAFF.

The chain has TRBV2 and TRBJ1-2; maybe TRBD1 (5 bases). Germline V gene data show CDR1 as SNHLY and CDR2 as FYNNEI. This CDR3 has 13 amino acids. V lost 8 bases, J lost 4 bases, and 14 bases lay in between. The CDR3 sequence is CASASGGTYGYTF. Here the CDR3 DNA reads TGTGCCAGCGCCAGCGGGGGGACCTATGGCTACACCTTC.

The chain couples TRBV2 to TRBJ2-6; D is unclear. The CDR3 loop spans 13 amino acids. The V gene's germline CDR1 is SNHLY and CDR2 FYNNEI. V was cut by 6 bases and J by 3 bases, with 6 bases left in between. The CDR3 nucleotides read TGTGCCAGCAGAGGATTTGGGGCCAACGTCCTGACTTTC. Protein product: CASRGFGANVLTF.

This clonotype was seen once. The V and J genes are TRBV3-1 and TRBJ1-2, with D uncertain. The CDR3 sequence is 13 residues long. CDR1 LGHDT and CDR2 YNNKEL come from the germline V gene (reference sequence). V gave up 4 bases and J gave up 7 bases, with 13 bases separating them. For the CDR3, the DNA is TGTGCCAGCAGCCGGGCCCCCGAGGGTGGCTACACCTTC. The encoded protein is CASSRAPEGGYTF.

This clonotype was recorded at least ten times. The chain recombines TRBV10-3 with TRBJ1-3; no firm D call. Trimming stripped 3 bases from V and 4 bases from J, with 22 bases between. Germline V gene lookup returns CDR1 ENHRY and CDR2 SYGVKD. The CDR3 consists of 18 residues. The CDR3 here is CAISDSSRSGKGGNTIYF. The CDR3 DNA sequence: TGTGCCATCAGTGATTCCTCGAGATCGGGAAAGGGCGGAAACACCATATATTTT.

This chain uses TRBV9 with TRBJ2-7; TRBD2 aligns across 7 bases. The CDR3 is 14 amino acids. V was pared by 2 bases and J by 1 base, with 3 bases of the junction left unmatched. Per the germline V gene, CDR1 is SGDLS and CDR2 is YYNGEE. The CDR3 region has the DNA TGTGCCAGCAGCGTGGGAGGGTCGTCCTACGAGCAGTACTTC. The encoded protein is CASSVGGSSYEQYF.

This chain connects TRBV2 to TRBJ1-2; D not resolved. Germline CDR1 SNHLY, CDR2 FYNNEI. CDR3 size: 12 residues. Trimming removed 6 bases at V and 12 bases at J, with 17 bases between. DNA for the CDR3: TGTGCCAGCAGGACCGGGAGAACTGGAAACACCTTC. Protein: CASRTGRTGNTF. Full variable domain (remainder filled in from reference TRBV2 and TRBJ1-2): EPEVTQTPSHQVTQMGQEVILRCVPISNHLYFYWYRQILGQKVEFLVSFYNNEISEKSEIFDDQFSVERPDGSNFTLKIRSTKLEDSAMYFCASRTGRTGNTFGSGTRLTVV.

This clonotype has ten or more counts. The chain is built from TRBV4-2 and TRBJ1-2; tentatively, D is TRBD1 (5 bases). Germline-derived CDR1 and CDR2 are LGHNA and YNFKEQ. V was trimmed by 0 bases and J by 0 bases, leaving 8 bases between them. The CDR3 runs to 15 residues. This CDR3 reads CASSQEWGPNYGYTF. The CDR3 DNA reads TGTGCCAGCAGCCAAGAGTGGGGACCTAACTATGGCTACACCTTC.

The CDR3 DNA reads as TGTGCCAGCTCACCAATAGCGGGAGGGGGCTCCTACGAGCAGTACTTC. Its translation: CASSPIAGGGSYEQYF. This chain links TRBV18 with TRBJ2-7; 11 positions agree with TRBD2. Germline V gene lookup returns CDR1 KGHSH and CDR2 LQKENI. CDR3 length equals 16 residues. Trimming took 2 bases from V and 0 from J; bases not matched to a gene: 3.

This clonotype has a single count. The chain recombines TRBV10-3 with TRBJ1-1, with 7 bases fitting TRBD1. The germline V gene encodes CDR1 ENHRY and CDR2 SYGVKD. The CDR3 extends over 13 amino acids. V trimming: 6 bases; J trimming: 5 bases; junction bases outside the gene matches: 6. The CDR3 nucleotides are TGTGCCATCAGGACTACAGGGGTAACTGAAGCTTTCTTT. Its protein product is CAIRTTGVTEAFF.

V usage is TRBV5-1 and J usage is TRBJ2-5; D tentatively fits TRBD1 or TRBD2 (6 bases each). Germline CDR1 and CDR2: SGHRS and YFSETQ. CDR3 length: 16 residues. V lost 2 bases and J lost 4, with 18 bases in between. Here the CDR3 reads CASSLGRLGGLETQYF. In nucleotides, the CDR3 is TGCGCCAGCAGCTTAGGCCGTCTGGGGGGCTTAGAGACCCAGTACTTC.

This chain links TRBV4-1 with TRBJ2-3; 10 positions match TRBD1. The V segment lost 4 bases and the J segment 3 bases; nucleotides outside the gene matches: 4. Germline assignment: CDR1 MGHRA and CDR2 YSYEKL. The CDR3 contains 15 residues. CDR3 amino acids: CASSRGDRGTDTQYF. In nucleotides, the CDR3 is TGCGCCAGCAGCCGCGGGGACAGGGGAACAGATACGCAGTATTTT.

With regard to this clonotype: A clone one base away is much larger, so this may be a read error. The chain couples TRBV10-3 to TRBJ2-1; D not resolved. V was trimmed by 5 bases and J by 1 base, leaving 6 bases between them. There are 13 residues in the CDR3. Germline loops: CDR1 ENHRY, CDR2 SYGVKD. CDR3 sequence (DNA): TGTGCCATCAGTCAAGAATCCTACAATGAGCAGTTCTTC. This sequence encodes CAISQESYNEQFF.